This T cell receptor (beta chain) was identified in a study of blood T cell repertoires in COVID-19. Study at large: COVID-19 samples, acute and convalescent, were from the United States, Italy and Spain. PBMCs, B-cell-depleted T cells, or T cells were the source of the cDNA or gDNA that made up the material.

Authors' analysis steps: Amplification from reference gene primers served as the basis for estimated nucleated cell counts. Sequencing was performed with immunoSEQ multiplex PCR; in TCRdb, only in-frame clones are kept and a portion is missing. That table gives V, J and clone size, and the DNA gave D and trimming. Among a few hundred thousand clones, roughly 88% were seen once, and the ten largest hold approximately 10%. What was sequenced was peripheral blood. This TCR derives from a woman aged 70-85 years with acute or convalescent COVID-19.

In DNA, the CDR3 is TGTGCCAGCAGCTCTAGCTCTGGGGCCAACGTCCTGACTTTC. Its translation is CASSSSSGANVLTF. The chain has TRBV13 and TRBJ2-6, with D hard to call. This CDR3 comprises 14 residues. Germline V gene data show CDR1 as PRHDT and CDR2 as FYEKMQ (reference sequence). V lost 4 bases to trimming and J lost 0 bases, with 4 bases between them.